The T cell receptor (beta chain) described here comes from a study of blood T cell repertoires in COVID-19. The germline CDR1 and CDR2 sequences are SGHTA and FQGTGA. The length of the CDR3 is 14 residues. With 4 bases removed from V and 5 bases from J, the gap between germline ends came to 14 bases. Seattle's enrolled individuals joined amid active infection and were then monitored longitudinally. Per the study methods: Cell counts per sample came from amplifying reference gene primers. Sequenced by immunoSEQ multiplex PCR; TCRdb stores in-frame clones only, minus some. The DNA was the basis for D and trimming; V, J and clone size are from that table. The table has approximately 260,000 clones, about 90% seen once.

Sequences were obtained from peripheral blood. This clonotype was obtained from a woman in her 70s with COVID-19, enrolled during active disease. This sequence joins TRBV7-3 and TRBJ1-1; D not resolved. The CDR3 is CASSSTEGLTEAFF. CDR3 sequence (DNA): TGTGCCAGCAGCTCCACCGAGGGTTTAACTGAAGCTTTCTTT.